Shown below are 27 T cell receptor beta chains from a single sample sequenced in a study of OX40 agonist ivuxolimab in advanced cancers. Repertoires were generated with immunoSEQ multiplex PCR, while TCRdb's copy carries only in-frame clones and drops some. The sample gives about 110,000 clones, 90% of which show up once; approximately 0.48% is in the top ten. Material: CD4+ or CD8+ T cells sorted from blood, obtained in a trial of the OX40 agonist ivuxolimab. These receptors all stem from an adult with an advanced solid tumor such as melanoma, head and neck, liver or kidney cancer.

V usage is TRBV2 and J usage is TRBJ2-5; D call uncertain. Trimming removed 2 bases from V and 4 bases from J, with 8 bases in between. The CDR3 covers 13 residues. Per the germline V gene, CDR1 is SNHLY and CDR2 is FYNNEI. CDR3 residues: CASSESTRETQYF. Written as DNA, the CDR3 is TGTGCCAGCAGTGAATCTACAAGAGAGACCCAGTACTTC.

The V and J genes are TRBV5-1 and TRBJ2-3; tentative D call: TRBD2 (6 bases). The CDR3 is 16 amino acids. The V and J ends lost 3 bases and 1 base respectively, with 15 bases between them. The V gene's germline CDR1 is SGHRS and CDR2 YFSETQ. CDR3 sequence reads: CASSWAPGGGTDTQYF. The CDR3 DNA reads as TGCGCCAGCAGCTGGGCCCCGGGCGGGGGCACAGATACGCAGTATTTT.

This clone has only one observation. V is TRBV15 and J is TRBJ2-7, with D perhaps matching TRBD1 (5 bases). Germline CDR1 LNHNV, CDR2 YYDKDF (reference sequence). Trimming cost V 4 bases and J 4 bases, with 11 bases left between them. The CDR3 is 13 amino acids. The CDR3 nucleotides read TGTGCCACCAGCACAGGGCCCCATTACGAGCAGTACTTC. It is translated as CATSTGPHYEQYF. The entire variable domain, with the rest obtained from reference TRBV15 and TRBJ2-7, is as follows: DAMVIQNPRYQVTQFGKPVTLSCSQTLNHNVMYWYQQKSSQAPKLLFHYYDKDFNNEADTPDNFQSRRPNTSFCFLDIRSPGLGDTAMYLCATSTGPHYEQYFGPGTRLTVT.

This sequence joins TRBV7-3 and TRBJ2-7; 7 nucleotides align to TRBD1. This CDR3 is 13 amino acids long. Per germline, CDR1 SGHTA and CDR2 FQGTGA. V trimming: 4 bases; J trimming: 3 bases; junction bases outside the gene matches: 3. CDR3 DNA sequence: TGTGCCAGCAGCTACGACAGGGACTACGAGCAGTACTTC. Amino acids: CASSYDRDYEQYF.

The gene calls are TRBV27 and TRBJ1-2; no clear D. Germline V gene lookup returns CDR1 MNHEY and CDR2 SMNVEV (reference sequence). This CDR3 region has 14 residues. V was clipped by 7 bases and J by 4 bases, with 16 bases between them. The CDR3 DNA reads as TGTGCCAGCAAGGAGGAGGTTTTCTCCTATGGCTACACCTTC. Protein sequence: CASKEEVFSYGYTF.

Written as DNA, the CDR3 is TGCGCCAGCAGCCTCCTCTACGGGGGCACTAGCACAGATACGCAGTATTTT. Amino acid sequence: CASSLLYGGTSTDTQYF. The chain carries TRBV4-3 and TRBJ2-3; either TRBD1 or TRBD2 may fit D (6 bases each). V dropped 4 bases and J dropped 0 bases, with 17 bases sitting between them. This CDR3 spans 17 amino acids. Germline V gene sequence: CDR1 LGHNA, CDR2 YSLEER.

The chain links TRBV2 to TRBJ2-7, with 8 bases fitting TRBD2. The CDR3 runs 13 residues. V trimming: 8 bases; J trimming: 8 bases; junction bases outside the gene matches: 11. CDR1 and CDR2 (germline): SNHLY, FYNNEI. CDR3: CASGGLDTTKQYF. The DNA for the CDR3 is TGTGCCAGCGGGGGACTAGACACTACGAAGCAGTACTTC.

The rearrangement uses TRBV7-8 and TRBJ1-1, with 7 positions matching TRBD1. The CDR3 consists of 14 residues. The V gene's germline CDR1 is SGHVS and CDR2 FQNEAQ. With V trimmed by 5 bases and J by 3 bases, 6 bases remained unmatched. This chain's CDR3 is CASSDREGYTEAFF. Here the CDR3 DNA reads TGTGCCAGCAGCGACAGGGAAGGGTACACTGAAGCTTTCTTT.

The chain has TRBV7-8 and TRBJ1-1, with no clear D. The CDR3 has 15 amino acids. Germline CDR1 SGHVS, CDR2 FQNEAQ. V lost 1 base and J lost 0, with 9 bases in between. CDR3 loop: CASSLGFELNTEAFF. DNA for the CDR3: TGTGCCAGCAGCTTAGGCTTTGAGTTGAACACTGAAGCTTTCTTT. The variable domain in full, with the rest retrieved from reference TRBV7-8 and TRBJ1-1, is GAGVSQSPRYKVAKRGQDVALRCDPISGHVSLFWYQQALGQGPEFLTYFQNEAQLDKSGLPSDRFFAERPEGSVSTLKIQRTQQEDSAVYLCASSLGFELNTEAFFGQGTRLTVV.

The V call is TRBV29-1, the J call TRBJ2-3; 13 nucleotides align to TRBD2. This CDR3 contains 17 residues. Germline V CDR1 and CDR2: SQVTM, ANQGSEA. V lost 1 base, J lost 6 bases, and 10 bases stayed unmatched. The chain's CDR3 is CSVEGTSGGPVADTQYF. DNA of the CDR3: TGCAGCGTTGAAGGGACTAGCGGGGGTCCCGTCGCGGATACGCAGTATTTT.

The chain recombines TRBV10-3 with TRBJ2-7; 11 nucleotides line up with TRBD2. Germline V gives CDR1 ENHRY, CDR2 SYGVKD. The V gene end was trimmed by 6 bases and the J gene end by 7 bases; junction bases not matched to a gene: 11. This CDR3 is 15 amino acids long. CDR3 sequence reads: CAIRTGTSGAREQYF. In nucleotides, the CDR3 is TGTGCCATCAGGACAGGGACTAGCGGAGCCCGAGAGCAGTACTTC.

The V and J genes are TRBV5-4 and TRBJ1-1; D is unresolved. Trimming removed 3 bases from V and 5 bases from J, with 14 bases in between. The CDR3 loop spans 14 amino acids. Germline values: CDR1 SGHNT, CDR2 YYREEE (reference sequence). CDR3 in amino acids: CASSWIELWTEAFF. The CDR3 DNA follows: TGTGCCAGCAGCTGGATAGAGCTGTGGACTGAAGCTTTCTTT.

V and J are TRBV5-1 and TRBJ2-3; D uncertain. The germline gives CDR1 SGHRS, CDR2 YFSETQ. The CDR3 is 15 residues long. V was cut by 0 bases and J by 1 base, with 9 bases left in between. The CDR3 DNA sequence: TGCGCCAGCAGCTTGGTTGACTCAGGCACAGATACGCAGTATTTT. Its protein product is CASSLVDSGTDTQYF.

The V gene is TRBV7-2, the J gene TRBJ2-6; 7 positions match TRBD1. CDR3 length: 16 amino acids. Trimming took 5 bases from V and 0 from J; bases not matched to a gene: 4. The V gene's germline CDR1 is SGHTA and CDR2 FQGNSA. The CDR3 is CASSRDSNSGANVLTF. The CDR3 region has the DNA TGTGCCAGCAGCCGGGACAGTAACTCTGGGGCCAACGTCCTGACTTTC.

This clone appeared a single time. The V gene is TRBV11-3, the J gene TRBJ2-7; 10 nucleotides match TRBD1. The CDR3 runs 15 residues. Germline loops: CDR1 SGHNT, CDR2 YENEEA. The trim removed 3 bases at V and 6 bases at J, leaving 8 bases unmatched. The CDR3 region has the DNA TGTGCCAGCAGCTTTTCGGGACAGGGGATGAGCGAGCAGTACTTC. This sequence encodes CASSFSGQGMSEQYF.

V usage is TRBV28 and J usage is TRBJ2-4; D possibly matches TRBD1 or TRBD2 (6 bases each). Germline loops: CDR1 MDHEN, CDR2 SYDVKM. The length of the CDR3 is 16 residues. Trimming took 4 bases from V and 6 from J, leaving 19 bases between them. For the CDR3, the DNA is TGTGCCAGCAGTTCCTCGGGGGCGGGGCTAGTAAACATTCAGTACTTC. Amino acids: CASSSSGAGLVNIQYF. Combining the CDR3 with reference TRBV28 and TRBJ2-4 gives the whole variable domain DVKVTQSSRYLVKRTGEKVFLECVQDMDHENMFWYRQDPGLGLRLIYFSYDVKMKEKGDIPEGYSVSREKKERFSLILESASTNQTSMYLCASSSSGAGLVNIQYFGAGTRLSVL.

V gene TRBV7-8 combines with J gene TRBJ1-4; maybe TRBD1 (6 bases). Germline V CDR1 and CDR2: SGHVS, FQNEAQ. The CDR3 has 16 amino acids. V dropped 5 bases and J dropped 8 bases, with 21 bases sitting between them. CDR3 protein: CASSPPPQGSGEKLFF. Written as DNA, the CDR3 is TGTGCCAGCAGCCCTCCCCCCCAGGGGTCGGGCGAAAAACTGTTTTTT.

V gene TRBV5-1 combines with J gene TRBJ2-3; 9 bases align to TRBD2. The CDR3 contains 16 residues. The germline V gene has CDR1 SGHRS and CDR2 YFSETQ. V gave up 4 bases and J gave up 7 bases; unmatched junction bases: 13. Here the CDR3 reads CASSNLPSGGKNTQYF. CDR3 in DNA: TGCGCCAGCAGCAATCTTCCGAGCGGGGGGAAAAATACGCAGTATTTT.

This clone was picked up one time. The chain combines TRBV10-1 with TRBJ2-3; a weak D match, TRBD2 (5 bases). The germline V gene encodes CDR1 WNHNN and CDR2 SYGVQD (reference sequence). The CDR3 sequence is 14 residues long. V was shortened by 2 bases and J by 3 bases, with 9 bases between the two germline ends. CDR3 nucleotide sequence: TGCGCCAGCAGTGAGATCGGGAAGACAGATACGCAGTATTTT. It yields the protein CASSEIGKTDTQYF.

Here the CDR3 reads CASSLDADSLNEQFF. The CDR3 DNA reads as TGTGCCAGCAGCTTAGATGCGGACAGCCTCAATGAGCAGTTCTTC. This sequence joins TRBV11-2 and TRBJ2-1; D perhaps matches TRBD1 (6 bases). The CDR3 has 15 residues. The germline CDR1 and CDR2 sequences are SGHAT and FQNNGV. V was pared by 0 bases and J by 6 bases, with 12 bases between.

The chain links TRBV7-8 to TRBJ1-1, with D unresolved. The germline V gene has CDR1 SGHVS and CDR2 FQNEAQ. The ends were cut back, 3 bases at V and 0 bases at J, with 14 bases in the middle. The CDR3 has 16 residues. The CDR3 here is CASSLSAGALNTEAFF. The CDR3 DNA reads TGTGCCAGCAGCTTGTCTGCAGGAGCCCTGAACACTGAAGCTTTCTTT.

The J gene is TRBJ2-6, the V gene TRBV2; weak D call: TRBD1 (6 bases). Germline CDR1 is SNHLY and CDR2 is FYNNEI. This CDR3 spans 16 amino acids. The ends were cut back, 1 base at V and 4 bases at J, with 11 bases in the middle. The CDR3 DNA is TGTGCCAGCAGTGAAGGACAGGTGCCCGGGGCCAACGTCCTGACTTTC. Its translation: CASSEGQVPGANVLTF. Together with reference TRBV2 and TRBJ2-6, the CDR3 gives the full variable domain: EPEVTQTPSHQVTQMGQEVILRCVPISNHLYFYWYRQILGQKVEFLVSFYNNEISEKSEIFDDQFSVERPDGSNFTLKIRSTKLEDSAMYFCASSEGQVPGANVLTFGAGSRLTVL.

The CDR3 DNA follows: TGCGCCAGCAGACCTAGGGGAGGTGCCGGCACAGATACGCAGTATTTT. The encoded protein is CASRPRGGAGTDTQYF. The genes are TRBV4-1 and TRBJ2-3; the D gene is possibly TRBD2 (6 bases). Deletions cut 6 bases from V and 1 base from J, with 17 bases between. The CDR3 runs 16 residues. Germline lookup yields CDR1 MGHRA and CDR2 YSYEKL.

This sequence joins TRBV7-2 and TRBJ2-3, with 10 bases fitting TRBD2. The trim removed 3 bases at V and 0 bases at J, leaving 6 bases unmatched. The CDR3 loop spans 17 amino acids. The germline CDR1 and CDR2 sequences are SGHTA and FQGNSA. The CDR3 coding sequence is TGTGCCAGCAGCTTTAGGCTAGCGGGGGCCAGCACAGATACGCAGTATTTT. Amino acids: CASSFRLAGASTDTQYF.

The chain employs TRBV7-6 and TRBJ2-1, with 8 bases that match TRBD2. J gave up 3 bases and V 1 base, and 8 bases lay outside the gene matches. The CDR3 runs 17 residues. Germline-derived CDR1 and CDR2 are SGHVS and FNYEAQ. The DNA for the CDR3 is TGTGCCAGCAGCTTAGTCCGGCTCGGGGGGGGCTACAATGAGCAGTTCTTC. It is translated as CASSLVRLGGGYNEQFF.

This clone appeared once. This chain connects TRBV6-5 to TRBJ1-1; D is uncertain. Germline V gives CDR1 MNHEY, CDR2 SVGAGI. Trimming took 4 bases from V and 3 from J, leaving 3 bases between them. The CDR3 sequence is 11 residues long. Written as DNA, the CDR3 is TGTGCCAGCAGTTTTTACACTGAAGCTTTCTTT. Translated, it gives CASSFYTEAFF.

This chain uses TRBV7-8 with TRBJ2-2; possibly TRBD2 for D (6 bases). This CDR3 spans 15 amino acids. With 2 bases removed from V and 6 bases from J, the gap between germline ends came to 13 bases. Germline CDR1 and CDR2: SGHVS and FQNEAQ. CDR3 coding DNA: TGTGCCAGCAGCTTAAGGAGGGAAAGATCCGGGGAGCTGTTTTTT. Residues: CASSLRRERSGELFF.